This T cell receptor beta chain was captured by sequencing in a study of blood T cells in healthy people across ages. Study-level results: Age brought a roughly linear fall in TCR beta diversity measured per million T cells.

The CDR3 loop spans 15 amino acids. Per the germline V gene, CDR1 is SGHAT and CDR2 is FQNNGV. Trimming removed 0 bases at V and 2 bases at J, with 9 bases between. Every donor gave around 10 milliliters of peripheral blood. Isolated per sample were at least 7 million PBMCs. The authors ran a second PCR of roughly 7 to 11 cycles using a sample-barcoded 5' primer and a J-beta primer mix. The template-switch adaptor, which had 12 random nucleotides, put a tag on each cDNA molecule. TCRdb re-called the 5' RACE reads with MiXCR, one entry per CDR3 protein. The data show over 550,000 distinct CDR3 sequences, roughly 31% seen once. The sample holds many counts of this clonotype. The antigen remains unidentified.

The source material was blood. The clonotype was recovered from a woman of 80 years or more in good health. The chain couples TRBV11-2 to TRBJ2-3, with D unclear. CDR3 bases: TGTGCCAGCAGCTTAGATCGGGCATTCACAGATACGCAGTATTTT. The encoded protein is CASSLDRAFTDTQYF.